This entry lists 29 T cell receptor beta chains sequenced from one sample in a study of blood T cells in healthy people across ages. With a J-beta primer mix and a sample-barcoded 5' primer, a second PCR ran about 6 to 11 cycles. One entry per CDR3 protein, called by TCRdb with MiXCR from the 5' RACE reads. The sample has 630,000 or so distinct CDR3 sequences; about 28% are singletons. Specimen: blood. These receptors were taken from a woman older than 75 in good health.

This clonotype came up many times. The chain links TRBV27 to TRBJ1-2; 7 bases are a match to TRBD1. CDR3 length: 15 residues. With V trimmed by 1 base and J by 4 bases, 6 bases remained unmatched. CDR1 is MNHEY and CDR2 is SMNVEV in the germline V gene (reference sequence). Written as DNA, the CDR3 is TGTGCCAGCAGTTTATGGGGCGACAGGGCCTATGGCTACACCTTC. Its protein is CASSLWGDRAYGYTF.

This clonotype has just a few counts. The chain uses TRBV24-1 and TRBJ2-1, with 7 bases that match TRBD1. The V and J ends lost 0 bases and 2 bases, in that order; junction bases with no gene match: 9. The CDR3 spans 18 residues. CDR1 KGHDR and CDR2 SFDVKD come from the germline V gene. The CDR3 is CATSDLLAGTAAYNEQFF. DNA for the CDR3: TGTGCCACCAGTGATTTGCTTGCCGGGACAGCAGCCTACAATGAGCAGTTCTTC.

The table lists this clonotype with a count of one. The CDR3 region is CASSEQGSVSYEQYF. The CDR3 DNA sequence: TGTGCCAGCAGTGAACAAGGGAGTGTCTCCTACGAGCAGTACTTC. V gene TRBV6-1 combines with J gene TRBJ2-7, with D possibly being TRBD2 (5 bases). The CDR3 loop spans 15 amino acids. V lost 2 bases, J lost 0 bases, and 11 bases lay in between. CDR1 and CDR2 (germline): MNHNS, SASEGT.

This rearrangement joins TRBV11-2 to TRBJ1-4; TRBD1 matches 12 bases. CDR3 size: 15 residues. The germline CDR1 and CDR2 sequences are SGHAT and FQNNGV. V dropped 3 bases and J dropped 5; count of bases not matched to a gene: 1. The CDR3 DNA reads as TGTGCCAGCAGCTTGGGACAGGGGGCAAATGAAAAACTGTTTTTT. Translated: CASSLGQGANEKLFF.

This clonotype was counted a few times. The genes are TRBV20-1 and TRBJ2-2; 8 bases fit TRBD1. The CDR3 is made up of 15 amino acids. V lost 3 bases and J lost 2; bases outside the gene matches: 5. Germline V gene lookup returns CDR1 DFQATT and CDR2 SNEGSKA (reference sequence). The CDR3 protein is CSARKPGGNTGELFF. DNA for the CDR3: TGCAGTGCTAGGAAGCCAGGGGGCAACACCGGGGAGCTGTTTTTT.

The gene calls are TRBV5-1 and TRBJ2-7; 12 bases line up with TRBD1. The CDR3 has 15 residues. J gave up 4 bases and V 4 bases, and 6 bases lay outside the gene matches. Germline V CDR1 and CDR2: SGHRS, YFSETQ. This chain's CDR3 is CASSRGQGAWYEQYF. The CDR3 region has the DNA TGCGCCAGCAGCCGGGGACAGGGGGCTTGGTACGAGCAGTACTTC.

This chain uses TRBV10-3 with TRBJ1-1, with a weak D call TRBD1 (5 bases). The CDR3 totals 15 residues. The germline CDR1 and CDR2 sequences are ENHRY and SYGVKD. The V end was cut by 6 bases, the J end by 0 bases, with 14 bases between. CDR3: CAISPDGAMNTEAFF. CDR3 sequence (DNA): TGTGCCATCAGCCCAGATGGGGCCATGAACACTGAAGCTTTCTTT.

The chain is built from TRBV20-1 and TRBJ2-1; 11 bases fit TRBD2. The germline V gene has CDR1 DFQATT and CDR2 SNEGSKA (reference sequence). The CDR3 contains 14 residues. The trim removed 8 bases at V and 5 bases at J, leaving 8 bases unmatched. The CDR3 sequence: CSPTGTSGNNEQFF. DNA of the CDR3: TGCAGTCCCACCGGGACTAGCGGAAACAATGAGCAGTTCTTC.

This rearrangement joins TRBV18 to TRBJ1-1; D is unresolved. V dropped 0 bases and J dropped 1 base, with 9 bases sitting between them. The germline V gene encodes CDR1 KGHSH and CDR2 LQKENI. CDR3 size: 15 residues. CDR3 coding DNA: TGTGCCAGCTCACCACCGACGGGCAGGAACACTGAAGCTTTCTTT. It encodes CASSPPTGRNTEAFF.

The chain carries TRBV2 and TRBJ2-4; TRBD2 matches 8 bases. The J call is doubtful: the DNA matches TRBJ2-7 better. The CDR3 spans 14 residues. CDR1 and CDR2 (germline): SNHLY, FYNNEI. The CDR3 DNA sequence: TGTGCCAGCAGTATAGCGGGACCCGCCTACGAGCAGTACTTC. Translated: CASSIAGPAYEQYF.

The V call is TRBV7-9, the J call TRBJ2-5; TRBD2 matches at 8 bases. CDR3 length: 16 residues. CDR1 and CDR2 (germline): SEHNR, FQNEAQ (reference sequence). The V segment lost 1 base and the J segment 4 bases; nucleotides outside the gene matches: 8. The CDR3 DNA reads as TGTGCCAGCAGCTTAGACGGGGGGGCCCGGTCAGAGACCCAGTACTTC. Translated: CASSLDGGARSETQYF.

This clonotype was picked up many times. The chain links TRBV29-1 to TRBJ2-7; the D gene could be TRBD1 or TRBD2 (5 bases each). The CDR3 length is 13 residues. In germline, CDR1 is SQVTM, CDR2 ANQGSEA. The germline V and J ends were trimmed by 7 bases and 0 bases, with 13 bases remaining between them. In DNA form, the CDR3 reads TGCAGCGCCTCGGGACGGGGCTCCTACGAGCAGTACTTC. Its translation: CSASGRGSYEQYF.

The chain links TRBV6-1 to TRBJ2-3; 9 positions agree with TRBD2. Germline CDR1 and CDR2: MNHNS and SASEGT. The V and J ends lost 6 bases and 1 base, in that order; junction bases with no gene match: 11. The CDR3 covers 17 residues. CDR3 DNA sequence: TGTGCCAGCAGACTCATGGGTAGCGGGGGAGGCACAGATACGCAGTATTTT. Residues: CASRLMGSGGGTDTQYF.

This clonotype was seen a handful of times. The chain is built from TRBV20-1 and TRBJ1-1, with D hard to call. The CDR3 sequence is 12 residues long. With 3 bases removed from V and 6 bases from J, the gap between germline ends came to 11 bases. CDR1 DFQATT and CDR2 SNEGSKA come from the germline V gene (reference sequence). The CDR3 reads CSASRRAPEAFF. In nucleotides, the CDR3 is TGCAGTGCTAGCCGTAGGGCCCCTGAAGCTTTCTTT.

The sample holds one count of this clonotype. This chain links TRBV7-3 with TRBJ1-2; D not resolved. V lost 2 bases, J lost 4 bases, and 11 bases lay in between. Germline V lookup: CDR1 SGHTA, CDR2 FQGTGA. This CDR3 has 14 amino acids. CDR3 region: CASSLGGSRYGYTF. The DNA for the CDR3 is TGTGCCAGCAGCTTAGGAGGGTCCCGCTATGGCTACACCTTC.

This clonotype was counted a few times. A junction end diverges from the germline sequence, so it may reflect a read error. The genes are TRBV7-7 and TRBJ2-7; perhaps TRBD1 as D (6 bases). The CDR3 is 13 residues long. Germline lookup yields CDR1 SSHAT and CDR2 FNYEAQ (reference sequence). CDR3 amino acids: CASSLAQGSEQYF. The CDR3 DNA follows: TGTGCTAGCAGCTTAGCTCAGGGGAGCGAGCAGTACTTC.

This clonotype was seen repeatedly, ten times or more. The V call is TRBV12-3 or TRBV12-4, the J call TRBJ1-2; 7 nucleotides line up with TRBD1. This CDR3 has 15 residues. J gave up 1 base and V 8 bases, and 10 bases lay outside the gene matches. This CDR3 is CASSDPGQYNYGYTF. Written as DNA, the CDR3 is TGTGCCAGCTCCGATCCGGGACAGTATAACTATGGCTACACCTTC.

Notes on this clonotype: This could be a read error, since a much larger clone is one nucleotide away. V and J are TRBV3-1 and TRBJ2-1, with D possibly matching TRBD1 (6 bases). CDR3 size: 14 residues. CDR1 and CDR2 (germline): LGHDT, YNNKEL (reference sequence). V dropped 1 base and J dropped 9 bases, with 13 bases sitting between them. CDR3 sequence: CASSQGTDWSEQFF. In nucleotides, the CDR3 is TGTGCCAGCAGCCAAGGGACAGATTGGAGTGAGCAGTTCTTC.

Many counts were recorded for this clonotype. This chain uses TRBV19 with TRBJ2-7; weak D call: TRBD2 (5 bases). The CDR3 runs 13 residues. Germline V gene sequence: CDR1 LNHDA, CDR2 SQIVND (reference sequence). Trimming took off 5 bases at V and 6 bases at J, with 14 bases between the two ends. CDR3: CASSSRAAAEQYF. Written as DNA, the CDR3 is TGTGCCAGTAGTTCAAGAGCGGCAGCCGAGCAGTACTTC.

The chain links TRBV18 to TRBJ2-5, with TRBD2 matching over 11 bases. The germline gives CDR1 KGHSH, CDR2 LQKENI. The CDR3 loop spans 20 amino acids. J lost 2 bases, V lost 2 bases, and 16 bases had no gene match. CDR3 DNA: TGTGCCAGCTCACCAAGAACGGTGGGAACTAGCGGGAGATATCAAGAGACCCAGTACTTC. Translation gives CASSPRTVGTSGRYQETQYF.

This clonotype has a handful of counts. This chain uses TRBV18 with TRBJ2-1; a possible D gene is TRBD2 (5 bases). Matching the DNA end better, TRBJ2-7 makes the J call doubtful. The CDR3 is 15 residues long. Germline CDR1 KGHSH, CDR2 LQKENI. In nucleotides, the CDR3 is TGTGCCAGCTCACGGCTACTAGAATCCTACAATGAGCAGTACTTC. Translated: CASSRLLESYNEQYF.

The rearrangement links TRBV28 to TRBJ2-7; 7 bases are shared with TRBD1. CDR3 length: 15 residues. The germline V gene has CDR1 MDHEN and CDR2 SYDVKM. Trimming took 6 bases from V and 2 from J; bases not matched to a gene: 10. CDR3 residues: CASRARETGPYEQYF. Written as DNA, the CDR3 is TGTGCCAGCAGGGCGAGGGAGACAGGGCCCTACGAGCAGTACTTC. Together with reference TRBV28 and TRBJ2-7, the CDR3 gives the full variable domain: DVKVTQSSRYLVKRTGEKVFLECVQDMDHENMFWYRQDPGLGLRLIYFSYDVKMKEKGDIPEGYSVSREKKERFSLILESASTNQTSMYLCASRARETGPYEQYFGPGTRLTVT.

This clonotype was recorded at least ten times. This rearrangement joins TRBV5-1 to TRBJ2-1, with a weak D call TRBD2 (6 bases). In germline, CDR1 is SGHRS, CDR2 YFSETQ. The ends were cut back, 0 bases at V and 8 bases at J, with 15 bases in the middle. There are 15 residues in the CDR3. The CDR3 DNA is TGCGCCAGCAGCTTGGACGGGGGTAGAGGGGATGAGCAGTTCTTC. Translating gives CASSLDGGRGDEQFF.

Concerning this clonotype: A much more abundant neighbour one base away suggests this may be a read error. The V gene is TRBV6-5, the J gene TRBJ2-4; D ambiguous. The closer fit of TRBJ2-7 to the DNA end suggests the J call may be wrong. The CDR3 loop spans 14 amino acids. CDR1 is MNHEY, CDR2 SVGAGI, per germline. CDR3 sequence: CASSYFGSSTEQYF. The CDR3 nucleotides are TGTGCCAGCAGTTACTTTGGGTCTTCTACCGAGCAGTACTTC.

The V and J genes are TRBV2 and TRBJ2-5; possible D gene TRBD1, 5 bases. Judging by the DNA end, TRBJ2-1 fits better; the J call may be wrong. This CDR3 has 12 amino acids. Germline assignment: CDR1 SNHLY and CDR2 FYNNEI. Here the CDR3 DNA reads TGTGCCAGCAGTGGACAGCAAGAGACCCAGTTCTTC. It specifies CASSGQQETQFF.

This chain joins TRBV12-3 or TRBV12-4 and TRBJ1-1, with D perhaps TRBD1 (5 bases). V lost 5 bases to trimming and J lost 4 bases, with 11 bases between them. This CDR3 spans 13 amino acids. The CDR3: CASSRSQGTEAFF. Here the CDR3 DNA reads TGTGCCAGCAGTCGGTCTCAGGGCACTGAAGCTTTCTTT.

This clonotype came up many times. This chain uses TRBV5-1 with TRBJ2-3; perhaps TRBD1 as D (6 bases). The V end lost 4 bases, the J end lost 6 bases, and 18 bases lay between the germline ends. CDR1 is SGHRS, CDR2 YFSETQ, per germline. The length of the CDR3 is 15 residues. CDR3: CASSVGHSNRDTQYF. For the CDR3, the DNA is TGCGCCAGCAGCGTGGGACATTCGAACAGGGATACGCAGTATTTT.

This clonotype was seen repeatedly, ten times or more. The chain has TRBV4-2 and TRBJ1-2; D remains ambiguous. Germline V lookup: CDR1 LGHNA, CDR2 YNFKEQ. CDR3 size: 16 residues. With 0 bases removed from V and 0 bases from J, the gap between germline ends came to 11 bases. As DNA, the CDR3 is TGTGCCAGCAGCCAAGAGTCTAGGCGGTCTAACTATGGCTACACCTTC. It codes for CASSQESRRSNYGYTF.

Only a few counts were recorded for this clonotype. Germline is not matched at one junction end, which may reflect a read error. The chain is built from TRBV12-3 or TRBV12-4 and TRBJ1-2; 8 bases match TRBD1. The CDR3 length is 15 residues. CDR3 loop: CASRRTGPNPYGNTF. CDR3 bases: TGTGCCAGCAGAAGGACAGGGCCCAACCCCTATGGCAACACCTTC.